Shown below are 24 T cell receptor beta chains from a single sample sequenced in a study of OX40 agonist ivuxolimab in advanced cancers. Generated by immunoSEQ multiplex PCR, the TCRdb table keeps only in-frame clones and is missing some. The sample includes 3,500 or so clones, more than 85% seen only once; the top ten take around 1.8%. Sequenced material: CD4+ or CD8+ T cells sorted from blood, taken in a trial of the OX40 agonist ivuxolimab. These TCRs come from an adult with an advanced solid tumor such as melanoma, head and neck, liver or kidney cancer.

The rearrangement uses TRBV5-4 and TRBJ1-4; 8 nucleotides agree with TRBD1. The CDR3 runs to 14 residues. Germline values: CDR1 SGHNT, CDR2 YYREEE (reference sequence). Trimming at V came to 4 bases and at J to 4 bases, leaving 3 bases not matched to a gene. CDR3 in amino acids: CASSDRGGNEKLFF. The CDR3 nucleotides read TGTGCCAGCAGCGACAGGGGCGGTAATGAAAAACTGTTTTTT.

The chain is built from TRBV7-4 and TRBJ1-6; tentative D call: TRBD1 (5 bases). This CDR3 has 16 residues. Trimming removed 1 base at V and 7 bases at J, with 14 bases between. CDR1 and CDR2 from the germline V gene are SGHVT and SQSDAQ. This CDR3 is CASSLVFAGRNSPLHF. CDR3 nucleotides: TGTGCCAGCAGCTTAGTGTTCGCAGGGAGGAATTCACCCCTCCACTTT.

The genes are TRBV5-1 and TRBJ1-5; 9 nucleotides agree with TRBD1. The CDR3 is 14 amino acids. V was clipped by 2 bases and J by 6 bases; unmatched bases: 3. CDR1 SGHRS and CDR2 YFSETQ come from the germline V gene. The CDR3 DNA reads TGCGCCAGCAGCTTCGGACAGGGGAGTCAGCCCCAGCATTTT. This codes for CASSFGQGSQPQHF.

The genes are TRBV7-9 and TRBJ1-2; 8 bases are shared with TRBD1. The CDR3 sequence is 15 residues long. CDR1 is SEHNR, CDR2 FQNEAQ, per germline (reference sequence). J lost 3 bases, V lost 6 bases, and 9 bases had no gene match. For the CDR3, the DNA is TGTGCCAGCAGAGACCCGGGACAGGTAGACTATGGCTACACCTTC. It translates to CASRDPGQVDYGYTF.

The chain employs TRBV6-5 and TRBJ1-5; D perhaps matches TRBD1 (6 bases). Germline CDR1 and CDR2: MNHEY and SVGAGI. The CDR3 consists of 14 residues. V gave up 4 bases and J gave up 4 bases, with 11 bases separating them. CDR3 in amino acids: CASSSDSFNQPQHF. The CDR3 nucleotides read TGTGCCAGCAGTTCGGACAGCTTTAATCAGCCCCAGCATTTT.

This chain uses TRBV2 with TRBJ1-2; no clear D. In germline, CDR1 is SNHLY, CDR2 FYNNEI. V was cut by 4 bases and J by 2 bases, with 11 bases left in between. This CDR3 contains 14 residues. In nucleotides, the CDR3 is TGTGCCAGCAGTGCACCGAACAGAAACTATGGCTACACCTTC. It is translated as CASSAPNRNYGYTF.

J is TRBJ1-4 and V is TRBV15; no firm D call. Germline V lookup: CDR1 LNHNV, CDR2 YYDKDF (reference sequence). This CDR3 has 15 residues. Trimming left V 0 bases short and J 5 bases short, with 10 bases between. DNA of the CDR3: TGTGCCACCAGCAGAGATCGACGGGAAAATGAAAAACTGTTTTTT. Protein sequence: CATSRDRRENEKLFF. The variable domain in full, completed from reference TRBV15 and TRBJ1-4, reads DAMVIQNPRYQVTQFGKPVTLSCSQTLNHNVMYWYQQKSSQAPKLLFHYYDKDFNNEADTPDNFQSRRPNTSFCFLDIRSPGLGDTAMYLCATSRDRRENEKLFFGSGTQLSVL.

CDR3 DNA sequence: TGCGCCAGCAGCCAAGTGGGGACAGGGGGCAGAAGAGAGACCCAGTACTTC. This sequence encodes CASSQVGTGGRRETQYF. This chain uses TRBV4-1 with TRBJ2-5; 12 nucleotides agree with TRBD1. Germline V gives CDR1 MGHRA, CDR2 YSYEKL. The CDR3 runs to 17 residues. V was clipped by 1 base and J by 4 bases; unmatched bases: 7.

The rearrangement uses TRBV9 and TRBJ1-1; unclear D gene. V lost 3 bases and J lost 5, with 8 bases in between. Germline lookup yields CDR1 SGDLS and CDR2 YYNGEE. This CDR3 is built from 12 residues. CDR3 bases: TGTGCCAGCAGCGCCTCCGGTACTGAAGCTTTCTTT. It codes for CASSASGTEAFF.

The chain joins TRBV6-5 to TRBJ1-5; 7 nucleotides align to TRBD1. Germline V gene sequence: CDR1 MNHEY, CDR2 SVGAGI. The length of the CDR3 is 15 residues. With 6 bases clipped from V and 4 bases from J, the junction kept 9 bases outside the gene matches. Here the CDR3 DNA reads TGTGCCAGCAGGTCCTCGGGACAGATTAATCAGCCCCAGCATTTT. Protein: CASRSSGQINQPQHF.

The V gene is TRBV2, the J gene TRBJ1-5; TRBD1 is a possible D gene (6 bases). Germline values: CDR1 SNHLY, CDR2 FYNNEI. V lost 7 bases to trimming and J lost 0 bases, with 7 bases between them. This CDR3 has 13 residues. In DNA, the CDR3 is TGTGCCAGCAAGGGGGTTAGCAATCAGCCCCAGCATTTT. As protein: CASKGVSNQPQHF.

The chain has TRBV5-8 and TRBJ1-5; D is unclear. Deletions cut 0 bases from V and 3 bases from J, with 16 bases between. The CDR3 is made up of 17 amino acids. In germline, CDR1 is SGHTS, CDR2 YDEGEE. CDR3 sequence reads: CASSLARIGWDNQPQHF. The CDR3 coding sequence is TGTGCCAGCAGCTTGGCCCGAATCGGCTGGGACAATCAGCCCCAGCATTTT.

This chain links TRBV10-3 with TRBJ1-4, with 10 bases aligning to TRBD1. Germline loops: CDR1 ENHRY, CDR2 SYGVKD. V gave up 4 bases and J gave up 5 bases; unmatched junction bases: 1. The CDR3 spans 14 residues. This chain's CDR3 is CAISGGQGNEKLFF. CDR3 coding DNA: TGTGCCATCAGTGGGGGACAGGGGAATGAAAAACTGTTTTTT.

The rearrangement joins TRBV4-3 to TRBJ1-6; 11 bases fit TRBD1. Trimming at V came to 5 bases and at J to 7 bases, leaving 4 bases not matched to a gene. Germline V gives CDR1 LGHNA, CDR2 YSLEER. The CDR3 covers 15 residues. The CDR3 DNA is TGCGCCAGCAGCTGGGACAGGGGGAGAAATTCACCCCTCCACTTT. Its protein is CASSWDRGRNSPLHF.

The rearrangement uses TRBV15 and TRBJ1-5; maybe TRBD1 (5 bases). The germline V and J ends were trimmed by 1 base and 0 bases, with 13 bases remaining between them. CDR1 and CDR2 from the germline V gene are LNHNV and YYDKDF (reference sequence). CDR3 length: 17 amino acids. The CDR3 region is CATSRGRQTYSNQPQHF. The CDR3 DNA reads as TGTGCCACCAGCAGAGGAAGACAGACCTATAGCAATCAGCCCCAGCATTTT.

The V and J genes are TRBV4-3 and TRBJ2-3, with 9 bases fitting TRBD1. The junction had 10 bases not matched to a gene; V was cut back by 1 base and J by 5 bases. The V gene's germline CDR1 is LGHNA and CDR2 YSLEER. CDR3 size: 17 residues. CDR3 amino acids: CASSQGVSTGGLDTQYF. The CDR3 region has the DNA TGCGCCAGCAGCCAAGGTGTATCGACAGGGGGGTTAGATACGCAGTATTTT.

The chain links TRBV19 to TRBJ2-1; the match to TRBD1 covers 7 bases. The CDR3 covers 13 residues. V trimming: 5 bases; J trimming: 7 bases; junction bases outside the gene matches: 5. Per the germline V gene, CDR1 is LNHDA and CDR2 is SQIVND (reference sequence). CDR3: CASSRQGVNEQFF. In DNA form, the CDR3 reads TGTGCCAGTAGTCGACAGGGTGTTAATGAGCAGTTCTTC.

The chain is built from TRBV7-8 and TRBJ2-2, with 8 bases fitting TRBD1. CDR3 length: 16 residues. Germline V CDR1 and CDR2: SGHVS, FQNEAQ. V shed 5 bases, J shed 2 bases, and the junction held 7 bases outside the gene matches. The CDR3 is CASSTRGRDNTGELFF. Here the CDR3 DNA reads TGTGCCAGCAGCACCAGGGGGCGGGACAACACCGGGGAGCTGTTTTTT.

This chain uses TRBV5-5 with TRBJ1-5; TRBD1 aligns across 10 bases. This CDR3 contains 15 residues. Looked up from germline, CDR1 is SGHKS and CDR2 is YYEKEE (reference sequence). J lost 6 bases, V lost 3 bases, and 6 bases had no gene match. CDR3 residues: CASSSMTGGIQPQHF. The CDR3 DNA sequence: TGTGCCAGCAGCTCCATGACAGGGGGCATTCAGCCCCAGCATTTT.

V gene TRBV2 combines with J gene TRBJ2-2, with a possible D match to TRBD2 (6 bases). CDR3 length: 14 amino acids. V was shortened by 4 bases and J by 3 bases, with 9 bases between the two germline ends. Germline V gene lookup returns CDR1 SNHLY and CDR2 FYNNEI. For the CDR3, the DNA is TGTGCCAGCAGTGTGCGGGGATACACCGGGGAGCTGTTTTTT. Its protein product is CASSVRGYTGELFF. The complete variable domain, with remaining parts taken from reference TRBV2 and TRBJ2-2, reads EPEVTQTPSHQVTQMGQEVILRCVPISNHLYFYWYRQILGQKVEFLVSFYNNEISEKSEIFDDQFSVERPDGSNFTLKIRSTKLEDSAMYFCASSVRGYTGELFFGEGSRLTVL.

This sequence joins TRBV9 and TRBJ2-3; TRBD2 agrees at 7 bases. Germline V gives CDR1 SGDLS, CDR2 YYNGEE. V trimming: 0 bases; J trimming: 4 bases; junction bases outside the gene matches: 11. The CDR3 totals 17 residues. The CDR3 DNA reads TGTGCCAGCAGCGTAGGCCGGCGACTAGCTAATCCAGATACGCAGTATTTT. Its translation: CASSVGRRLANPDTQYF.

This chain links TRBV30 with TRBJ2-7; D perhaps matches TRBD2 (6 bases). Germline CDR1 reads GTSNPN; CDR2 reads SVGIG (reference sequence). CDR3 length equals 14 residues. V was pared by 3 bases and J by 5 bases, with 17 bases between. The CDR3 spells CAWRQSGGSHEQYF. In nucleotides, the CDR3 is TGTGCCTGGAGGCAGTCCGGGGGATCTCACGAGCAGTACTTC.

This sequence joins TRBV6-6 and TRBJ1-2, with D tentatively TRBD1 (5 bases). The length of the CDR3 is 11 residues. The ends were cut back, 11 bases at V and 8 bases at J, with 15 bases in the middle. The germline CDR1 and CDR2 sequences are MNHNY and SVGAGI (reference sequence). DNA of the CDR3: TGTGCCTCTGATGGGGCTAGGGGCTACACCTTC. Protein sequence: CASDGARGYTF.

The table lists this clone with a count of one. J is TRBJ2-5 and V is TRBV5-5; tentatively, D is TRBD2 (5 bases). CDR3 length equals 16 residues. The ends were cut back, 4 bases at V and 4 bases at J, with 20 bases in the middle. CDR1 is SGHKS and CDR2 is YYEKEE in the germline V gene (reference sequence). The CDR3, as DNA: TGTGCCAGCAGCACGGACCGCGACGAGCGGTTAGAGACCCAGTACTTC. Translated, it gives CASSTDRDERLETQYF.